This T cell receptor (beta chain) is drawn from a study of shared clonotypes between healthy human individuals. Study outcomes and limitations: With a handful of donors compared, around 4.7% of naive CD4 clonotypes were shared. What naive subsets generally showed was a larger estimated richness than memory subsets showed. Rarefaction curves obtained for sorted subsets showed sequencing incomplete despite large depth.

A word on this clone: Its antigen is undetermined.

The V end lost 4 bases, the J end lost 0 bases, and 16 bases lay between the germline ends. Germline V gene data show CDR1 as SGHNT and CDR2 as YYREEE (reference sequence). This CDR3 contains 16 residues. Replicate sorted-subset PCRs were loaded with 150 to 200 ng DNA, 31,000 or so T cell genomes. The protocol was immunoSEQ multiplex PCR, while the TCRdb copy is restricted to in-frame clones and leaves out a portion. The sample consists of approximately 1,000,000 clones, roughly 74% of them appearing once. The origin of this receptor is a man aged 18 to 30 in good health. Some clones in this sample may be carry-over from other donors' samples. This chain links TRBV5-4 with TRBJ2-5, with TRBD2 as a possible D gene (6 bases). The sequenced sample consisted of memory CD4+ T cells from PBMCs. Documented subset: CD45RA-negative fraction. Here the CDR3 DNA reads TGTGCCAGCAGCCTGGCCGGGACTTGGGACCAAGAGACCCAGTACTTC. Its protein product is CASSLAGTWDQETQYF.